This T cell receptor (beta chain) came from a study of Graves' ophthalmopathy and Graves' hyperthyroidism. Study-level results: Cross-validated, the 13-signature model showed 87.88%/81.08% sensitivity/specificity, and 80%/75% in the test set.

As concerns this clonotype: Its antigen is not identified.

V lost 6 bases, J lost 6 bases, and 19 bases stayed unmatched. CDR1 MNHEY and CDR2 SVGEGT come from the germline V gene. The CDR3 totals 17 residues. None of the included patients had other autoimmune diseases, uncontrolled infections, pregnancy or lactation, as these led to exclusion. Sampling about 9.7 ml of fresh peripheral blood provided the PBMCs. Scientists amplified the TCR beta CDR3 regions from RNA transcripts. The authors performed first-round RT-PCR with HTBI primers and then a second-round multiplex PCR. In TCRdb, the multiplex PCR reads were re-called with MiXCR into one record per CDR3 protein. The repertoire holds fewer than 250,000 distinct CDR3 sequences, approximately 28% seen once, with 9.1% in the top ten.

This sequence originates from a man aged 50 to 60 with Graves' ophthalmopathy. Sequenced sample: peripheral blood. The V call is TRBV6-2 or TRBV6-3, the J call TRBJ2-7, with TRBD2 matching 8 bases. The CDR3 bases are TGTGCCAGCAGCAACACCCCATTTCCGGGAGGGTCTCTCGAGCAGTACTTC. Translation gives CASSNTPFPGGSLEQYF.